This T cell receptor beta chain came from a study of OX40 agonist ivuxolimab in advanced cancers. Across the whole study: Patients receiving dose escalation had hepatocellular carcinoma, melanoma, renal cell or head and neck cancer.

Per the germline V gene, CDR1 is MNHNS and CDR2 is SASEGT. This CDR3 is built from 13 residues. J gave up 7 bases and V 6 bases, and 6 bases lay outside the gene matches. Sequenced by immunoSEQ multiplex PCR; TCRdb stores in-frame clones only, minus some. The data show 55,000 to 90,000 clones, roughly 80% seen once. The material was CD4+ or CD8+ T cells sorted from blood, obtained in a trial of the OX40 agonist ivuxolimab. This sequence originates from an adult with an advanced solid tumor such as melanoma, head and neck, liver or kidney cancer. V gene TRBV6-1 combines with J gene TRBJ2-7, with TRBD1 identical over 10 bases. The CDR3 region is CASSGTGVKEQYF. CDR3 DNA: TGTGCCAGCAGCGGGACAGGGGTTAAGGAGCAGTACTTC.